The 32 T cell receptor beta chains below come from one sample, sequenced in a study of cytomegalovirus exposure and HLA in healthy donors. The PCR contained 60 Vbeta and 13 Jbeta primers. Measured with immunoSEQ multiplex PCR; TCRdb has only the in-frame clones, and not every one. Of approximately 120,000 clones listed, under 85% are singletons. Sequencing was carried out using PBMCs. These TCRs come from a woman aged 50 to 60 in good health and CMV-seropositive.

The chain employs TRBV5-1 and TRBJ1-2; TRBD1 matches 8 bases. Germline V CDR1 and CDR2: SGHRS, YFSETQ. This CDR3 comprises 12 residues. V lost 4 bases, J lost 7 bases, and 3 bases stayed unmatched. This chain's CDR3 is CASSPQGGGYTF. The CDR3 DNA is TGCGCCAGCAGCCCACAGGGGGGTGGCTACACCTTC.

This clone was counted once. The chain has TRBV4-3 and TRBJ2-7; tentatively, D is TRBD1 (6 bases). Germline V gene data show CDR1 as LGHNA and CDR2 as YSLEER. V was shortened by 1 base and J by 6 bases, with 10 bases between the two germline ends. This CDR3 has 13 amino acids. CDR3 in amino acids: CASSQAQGREQYF. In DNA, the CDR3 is TGCGCCAGCAGCCAAGCTCAGGGGCGCGAGCAGTACTTC.

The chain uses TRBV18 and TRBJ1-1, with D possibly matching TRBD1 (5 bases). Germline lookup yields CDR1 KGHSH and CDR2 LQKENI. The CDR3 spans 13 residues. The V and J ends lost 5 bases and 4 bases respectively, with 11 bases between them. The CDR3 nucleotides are TGTGCCAGCTCAATCAGGGTTGGCACTGAAGCTTTCTTT. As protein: CASSIRVGTEAFF.

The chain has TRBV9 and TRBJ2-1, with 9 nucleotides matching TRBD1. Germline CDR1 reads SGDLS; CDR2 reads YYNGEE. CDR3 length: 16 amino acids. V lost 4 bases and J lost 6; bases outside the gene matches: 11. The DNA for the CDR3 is TGTGCCAGCAGCCCCTCTACGGGACAGGGATCCAATGAGCAGTTCTTC. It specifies CASSPSTGQGSNEQFF.

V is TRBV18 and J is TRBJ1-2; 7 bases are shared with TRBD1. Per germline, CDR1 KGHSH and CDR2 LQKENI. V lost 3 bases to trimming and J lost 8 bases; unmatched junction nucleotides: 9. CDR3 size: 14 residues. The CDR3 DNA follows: TGTGCCAGCTCACCCTGGGACAGACATCTGGGCTACACCTTC. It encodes CASSPWDRHLGYTF.

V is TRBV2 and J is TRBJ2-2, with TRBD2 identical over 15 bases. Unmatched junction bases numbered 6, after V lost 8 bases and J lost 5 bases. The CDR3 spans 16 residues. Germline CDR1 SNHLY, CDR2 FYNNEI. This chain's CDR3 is CASGGLAGGWTGELFF. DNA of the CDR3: TGTGCCAGCGGGGGACTAGCGGGAGGTTGGACCGGGGAGCTGTTTTTT.

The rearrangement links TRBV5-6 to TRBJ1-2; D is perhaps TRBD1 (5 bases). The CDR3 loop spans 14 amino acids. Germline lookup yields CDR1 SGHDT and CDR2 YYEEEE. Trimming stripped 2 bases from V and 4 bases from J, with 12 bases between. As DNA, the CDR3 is TGTGCCAGCAGCTTAACAGGACCCAGCTATGGCTACACCTTC. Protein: CASSLTGPSYGYTF.

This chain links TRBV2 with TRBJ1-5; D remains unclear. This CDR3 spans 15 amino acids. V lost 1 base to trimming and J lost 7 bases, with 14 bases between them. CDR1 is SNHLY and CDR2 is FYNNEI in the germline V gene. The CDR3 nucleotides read TGTGCCAGCAGTGAAGGTAGTGGGCAGGCGCAGCCCCAGCATTTT. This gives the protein CASSEGSGQAQPQHF. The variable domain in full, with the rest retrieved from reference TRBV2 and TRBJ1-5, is EPEVTQTPSHQVTQMGQEVILRCVPISNHLYFYWYRQILGQKVEFLVSFYNNEISEKSEIFDDQFSVERPDGSNFTLKIRSTKLEDSAMYFCASSEGSGQAQPQHFGDGTRLSIL.

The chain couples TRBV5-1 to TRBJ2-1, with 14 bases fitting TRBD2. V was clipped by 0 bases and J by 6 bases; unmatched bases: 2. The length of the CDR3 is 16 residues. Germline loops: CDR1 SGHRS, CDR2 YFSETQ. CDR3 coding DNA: TGCGCCAGCAGCTTGGGAGGGACTAGCGGGAGCAATGAGCAGTTCTTC. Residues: CASSLGGTSGSNEQFF.

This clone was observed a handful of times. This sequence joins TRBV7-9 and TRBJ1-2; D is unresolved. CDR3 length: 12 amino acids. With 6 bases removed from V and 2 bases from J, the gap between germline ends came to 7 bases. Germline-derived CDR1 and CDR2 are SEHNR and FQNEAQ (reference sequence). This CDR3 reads CASSGENYGYTF. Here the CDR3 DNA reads TGTGCCAGCAGTGGAGAGAACTATGGCTACACCTTC.

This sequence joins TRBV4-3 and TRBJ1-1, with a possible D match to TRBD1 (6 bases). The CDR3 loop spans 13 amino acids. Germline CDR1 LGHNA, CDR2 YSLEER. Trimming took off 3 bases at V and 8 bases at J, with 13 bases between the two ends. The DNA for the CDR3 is TGCGCCAGCAGCCAGGTAATGAGGGGGGAAGCTTTCTTT. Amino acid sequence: CASSQVMRGEAFF.

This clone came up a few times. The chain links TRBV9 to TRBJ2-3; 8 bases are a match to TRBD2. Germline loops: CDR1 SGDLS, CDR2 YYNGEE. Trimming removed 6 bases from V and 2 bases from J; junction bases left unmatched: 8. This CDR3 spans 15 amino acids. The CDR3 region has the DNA TGTGCCAGCAAAAAGGGCGGGGGGATCACAGATACGCAGTATTTT. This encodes CASKKGGGITDTQYF.

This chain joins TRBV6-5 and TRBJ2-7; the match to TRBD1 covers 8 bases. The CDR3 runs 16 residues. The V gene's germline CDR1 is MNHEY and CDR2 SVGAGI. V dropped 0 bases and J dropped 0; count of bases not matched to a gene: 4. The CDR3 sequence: CASSYSWTGSSYEQYF. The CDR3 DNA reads TGTGCCAGCAGTTACTCCTGGACAGGGAGCTCCTACGAGCAGTACTTC.

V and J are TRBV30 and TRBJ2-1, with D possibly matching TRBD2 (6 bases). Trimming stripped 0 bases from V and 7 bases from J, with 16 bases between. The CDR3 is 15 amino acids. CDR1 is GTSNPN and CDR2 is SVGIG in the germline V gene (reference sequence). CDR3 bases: TGTGCCTGGAGTGTTTCCAGCGGGCCCCCGAATGAGCAGTTCTTC. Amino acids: CAWSVSSGPPNEQFF.

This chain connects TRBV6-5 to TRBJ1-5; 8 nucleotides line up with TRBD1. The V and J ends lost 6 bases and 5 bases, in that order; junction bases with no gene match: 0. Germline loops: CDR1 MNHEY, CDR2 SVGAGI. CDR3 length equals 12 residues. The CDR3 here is CASRDRDQPQHF. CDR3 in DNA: TGTGCCAGCAGGGACAGGGATCAGCCCCAGCATTTT.

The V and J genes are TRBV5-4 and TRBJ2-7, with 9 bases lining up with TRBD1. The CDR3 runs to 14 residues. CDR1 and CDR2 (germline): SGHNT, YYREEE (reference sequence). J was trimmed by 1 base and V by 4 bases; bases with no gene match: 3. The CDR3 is CASSPGTGSYEQYF. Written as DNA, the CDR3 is TGTGCCAGCAGCCCCGGGACAGGGTCCTACGAGCAGTACTTC.

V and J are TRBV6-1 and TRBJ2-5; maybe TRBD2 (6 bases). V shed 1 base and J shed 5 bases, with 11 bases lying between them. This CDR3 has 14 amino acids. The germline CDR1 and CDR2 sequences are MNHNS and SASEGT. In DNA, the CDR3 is TGTGCCAGCAGTGAAGGGGGGGACCGGGAGACCCAGTACTTC. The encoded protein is CASSEGGDRETQYF.

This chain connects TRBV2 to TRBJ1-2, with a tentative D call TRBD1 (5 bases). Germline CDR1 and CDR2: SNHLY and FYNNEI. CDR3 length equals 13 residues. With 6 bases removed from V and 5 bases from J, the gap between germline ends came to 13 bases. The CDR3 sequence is CASRETAFYGYTF. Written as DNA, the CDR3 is TGTGCCAGCAGAGAGACAGCGTTTTATGGCTACACCTTC. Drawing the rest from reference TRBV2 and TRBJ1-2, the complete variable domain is EPEVTQTPSHQVTQMGQEVILRCVPISNHLYFYWYRQILGQKVEFLVSFYNNEISEKSEIFDDQFSVERPDGSNFTLKIRSTKLEDSAMYFCASRETAFYGYTFGSGTRLTVV.

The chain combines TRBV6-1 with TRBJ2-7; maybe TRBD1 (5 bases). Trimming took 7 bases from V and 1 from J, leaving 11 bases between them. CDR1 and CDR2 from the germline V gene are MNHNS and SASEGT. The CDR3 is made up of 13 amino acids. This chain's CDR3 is CASTVGQSYEQYF. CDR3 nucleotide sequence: TGTGCCAGCACAGTGGGGCAGTCCTACGAGCAGTACTTC.

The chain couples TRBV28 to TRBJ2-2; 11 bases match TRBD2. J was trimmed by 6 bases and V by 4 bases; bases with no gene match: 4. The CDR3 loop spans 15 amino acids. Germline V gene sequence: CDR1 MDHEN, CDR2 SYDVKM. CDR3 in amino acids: CASSSLAGGPGELFF. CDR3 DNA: TGTGCCAGCAGTTCTCTAGCGGGAGGACCCGGGGAGCTGTTTTTT.

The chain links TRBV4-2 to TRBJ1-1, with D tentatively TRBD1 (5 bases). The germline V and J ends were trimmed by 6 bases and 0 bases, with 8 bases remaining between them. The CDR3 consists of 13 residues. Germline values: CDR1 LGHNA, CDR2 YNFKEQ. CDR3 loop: CASSPGMNTEAFF. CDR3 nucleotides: TGTGCCAGCAGTCCAGGGATGAACACTGAAGCTTTCTTT.

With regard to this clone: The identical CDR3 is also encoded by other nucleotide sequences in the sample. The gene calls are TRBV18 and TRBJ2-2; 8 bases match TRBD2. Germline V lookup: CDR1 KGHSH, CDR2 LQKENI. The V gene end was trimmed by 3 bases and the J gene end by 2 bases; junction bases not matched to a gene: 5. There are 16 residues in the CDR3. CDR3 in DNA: TGTGCCAGCTCACCCTTGGCGGGAGGAAACACCGGGGAGCTGTTTTTT. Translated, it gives CASSPLAGGNTGELFF.

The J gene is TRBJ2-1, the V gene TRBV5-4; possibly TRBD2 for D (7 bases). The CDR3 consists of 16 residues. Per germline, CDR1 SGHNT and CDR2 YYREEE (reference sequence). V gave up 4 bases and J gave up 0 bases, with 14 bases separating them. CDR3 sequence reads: CASSEGGSTSYNEQFF. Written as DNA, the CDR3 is TGTGCCAGCAGCGAGGGGGGGAGCACCTCCTACAATGAGCAGTTCTTC.

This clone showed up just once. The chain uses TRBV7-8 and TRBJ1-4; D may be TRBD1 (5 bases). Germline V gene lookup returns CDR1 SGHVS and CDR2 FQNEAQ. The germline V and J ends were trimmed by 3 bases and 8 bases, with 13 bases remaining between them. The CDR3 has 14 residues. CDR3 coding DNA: TGTGCCAGCAGCTTTCATCAGGGATTGGAAAAACTGTTTTTT. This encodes CASSFHQGLEKLFF.

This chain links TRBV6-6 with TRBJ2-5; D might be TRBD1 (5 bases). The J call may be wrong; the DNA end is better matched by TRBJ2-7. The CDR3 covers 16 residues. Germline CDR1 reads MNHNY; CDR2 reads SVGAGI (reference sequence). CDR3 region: CASGDSGAGFLGEQYF. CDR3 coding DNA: TGTGCCAGCGGCGATAGTGGGGCAGGGTTTCTCGGCGAGCAGTACTTC.

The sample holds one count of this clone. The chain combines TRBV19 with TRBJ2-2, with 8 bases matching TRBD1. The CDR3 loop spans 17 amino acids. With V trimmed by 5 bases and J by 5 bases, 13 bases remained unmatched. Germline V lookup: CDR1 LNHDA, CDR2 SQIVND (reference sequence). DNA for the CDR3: TGTGCCAGTAGTCCCCGCCAAGGACAGGGTAGGACCGGGGAGCTGTTTTTT. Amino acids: CASSPRQGQGRTGELFF.

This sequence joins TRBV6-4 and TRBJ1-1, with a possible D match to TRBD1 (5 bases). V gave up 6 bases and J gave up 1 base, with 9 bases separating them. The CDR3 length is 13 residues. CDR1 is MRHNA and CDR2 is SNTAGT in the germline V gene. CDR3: CASSAQENTEAFF. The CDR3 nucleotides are TGTGCCAGCAGCGCACAGGAGAACACTGAAGCTTTCTTT.

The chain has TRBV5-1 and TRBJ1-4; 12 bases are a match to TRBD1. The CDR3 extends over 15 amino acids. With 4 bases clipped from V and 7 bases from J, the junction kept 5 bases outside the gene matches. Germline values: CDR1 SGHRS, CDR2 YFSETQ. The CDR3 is CASSRGQGASEKLFF. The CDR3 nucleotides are TGCGCCAGCAGCAGGGGACAGGGGGCAAGTGAAAAACTGTTTTTT. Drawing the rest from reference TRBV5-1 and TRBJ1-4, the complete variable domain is KAGVTQTPRYLIKTRGQQVTLSCSPISGHRSVSWYQQTPGQGLQFLFEYFSETQRNKGNFPGRFSGRQFSNSRSEMNVSTLELGDSALYLCASSRGQGASEKLFFGSGTQLSVL.

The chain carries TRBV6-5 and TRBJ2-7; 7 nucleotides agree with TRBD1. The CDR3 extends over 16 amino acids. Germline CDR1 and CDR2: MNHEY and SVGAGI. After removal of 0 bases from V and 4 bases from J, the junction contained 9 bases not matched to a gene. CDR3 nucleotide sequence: TGTGCCAGCAGTTACTCGGTGGGACAGACGGCATACGAGCAGTACTTC. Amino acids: CASSYSVGQTAYEQYF.

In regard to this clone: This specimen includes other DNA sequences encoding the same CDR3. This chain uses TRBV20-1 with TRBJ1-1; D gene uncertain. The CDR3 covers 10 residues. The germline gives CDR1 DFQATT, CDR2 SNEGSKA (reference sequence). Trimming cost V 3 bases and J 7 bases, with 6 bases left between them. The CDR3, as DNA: TGCAGTGCTAGCCGGGATGAAGCTTTCTTT. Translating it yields CSASRDEAFF.

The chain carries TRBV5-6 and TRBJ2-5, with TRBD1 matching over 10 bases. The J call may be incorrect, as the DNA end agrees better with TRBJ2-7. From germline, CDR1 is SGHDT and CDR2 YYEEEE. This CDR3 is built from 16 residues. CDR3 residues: CASSSALKDRGYEQYF. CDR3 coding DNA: TGTGCCAGCAGCTCCGCCCTGAAGGACAGGGGGTACGAGCAGTACTTC.

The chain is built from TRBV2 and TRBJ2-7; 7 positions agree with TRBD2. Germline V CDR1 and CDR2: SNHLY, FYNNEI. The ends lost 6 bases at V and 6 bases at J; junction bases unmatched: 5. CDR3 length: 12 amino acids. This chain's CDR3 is CASRIERGEQYF. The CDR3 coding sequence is TGTGCCAGCAGAATCGAGCGGGGCGAGCAGTACTTC.